This TCR beta chain was recovered during a study of T cell changes during pregnancy in multiple sclerosis. Sequencing was performed with immunoSEQ multiplex PCR; in TCRdb, only in-frame clones are kept and a portion is missing. The sample lists 70,000 to 80,000 clones, around 94% occurring once. The V gene lost 5 bases and the J gene lost 6 bases, with 14 bases spanning the gap. Germline V lookup: CDR1 SGHAT, CDR2 FQNNGV. The CDR3 runs 13 residues. V is TRBV11-2 and J is TRBJ2-7, with D perhaps matching TRBD2 (5 bases). This sequence originates from a female donor with multiple sclerosis, enrolled in a pregnancy study. The sequencing here drew on peripheral blood, taken in the third trimester of pregnancy. CDR3 in amino acids: CASSPRELTEQYF. The CDR3 region has the DNA TGTGCCAGCAGCCCGAGGGAGCTGACCGAGCAGTACTTC.